Sequencing of this TCR beta chain was carried out in a study of shared clonotypes between healthy human individuals. Study-level information: The study enrolled a couple of women and a few men aged 18 to 49. Points from the study as a whole: Naive CD4 clonotypes overlapped across a handful of donors at roughly 4.5%. Estimated richness was generally greater in naive than memory subsets.

Clones were sequenced by immunoSEQ multiplex PCR, and TCRdb holds only the in-frame ones, with some missing. This table holds 100,000 or so clones, over 65% found once. This clone was observed a handful of times. Its antigen remains unknown. Only Caucasian adults living in Nashville, Tennessee served as donors. Sample: memory CD8+ T cells sorted from blood. Regarding subset: CD45RO+ cells pooled with CCR7-negative TemRA cells. The receptor comes from a woman aged 25 to 45 in good health.

The CDR3 DNA reads as TGTGCCAGCAGACAACGGGGACTAGCGTTCTACGAGCAGTACTTC. Its protein is CASRQRGLAFYEQYF. The gene calls are TRBV4-2 and TRBJ2-7, with TRBD2 matching 10 bases. CDR3 length equals 15 residues. Germline V gives CDR1 LGHNA, CDR2 YNFKEQ. The V and J ends lost 6 bases and 3 bases, in that order; junction bases with no gene match: 8.